This T cell receptor beta chain was sequenced in a study of OX40 agonist ivuxolimab in advanced cancers. Study in general: Patients got intravenous ivuxolimab at 0.01 to 10 mg/kg every 2 weeks. Cancers in dose escalation were hepatocellular, melanoma, renal cell and head and neck.

The germline V gene has CDR1 MNHNS and CDR2 SASEGT. Deletions cut 7 bases from V and 8 bases from J, with 17 bases between. The CDR3 totals 13 residues. Clones were read by immunoSEQ multiplex PCR, and TCRdb kept only the in-frame ones, dropping some. Of about 5,100 clones listed, roughly 67% were seen once; the top ten hold roughly two thirds. The sequencing here drew on CD4+ or CD8+ T cells sorted from blood, taken in a trial of the OX40 agonist ivuxolimab. J is TRBJ1-2 and V is TRBV6-1; D is perhaps TRBD1 (5 bases). The source is an adult with an advanced solid tumor such as melanoma, head and neck, liver or kidney cancer. CDR3 in DNA: TGTGCCAGCATCACGGTACAGGAGAAGGGCTACACCTTC. The encoded protein is CASITVQEKGYTF.